This T cell receptor beta chain derives from a study of radiation and T cells in renal cell carcinoma. Looking at the study overall: Nephrectomy followed 15 Gy stereotactic body radiation by 4 weeks.

V lost 7 bases to trimming and J lost 2 bases, with 18 bases between them. This CDR3 spans 15 amino acids. CDR1 is MNHNS and CDR2 is SASEGT in the germline V gene. A word on this clone: Its matching antigen is unknown.

The method was immunoSEQ multiplex PCR; TCRdb's version includes in-frame clones alone and lacks a portion of them. The top ten hold less than 3.5% of the sample, which has approximately 110,000 clones, roughly 80% seen once. The sample's time point: baseline pretreatment blood. Treatment indicated: 15 Gy SBRT to primary tumor, nephrectomy 4 weeks later. Study-wide findings and caveats: Without pretreatment biopsies, baseline tumor clonotype presence was undetermined. In blood, top tumor clones expanded by 2 weeks, shrinking by 4.

The chain employs TRBV6-1 and TRBJ2-7; D remains unclear. The origin of this receptor is a woman in her sixties with renal cell carcinoma. Specimen: blood, collected from a patient whose treatment included radiotherapy and nephrectomy. In nucleotides, the CDR3 is TGTGCCAGCATTCCAACCCTTACTGGTGCCTACGAGCAGTACTTC. Its protein product is CASIPTLTGAYEQYF.